These T cell receptor beta chains were read from a single sample in a study of T cells expressing NK-cell markers. For each CDR3 protein, TCRdb gives one entry from its re-call of the 5' RACE reads, without DNA. With 300,000 to 450,000 distinct CDR3 sequences in the sample, the ten largest clones hold roughly 5.2%. The sample consisted of blood T cells: a sorted CD56 or NKG2C T cell subset, CD4+ or CD8+ T cells, or bulk PBMC T cells (not recorded which). The receptors here all came from a man aged 18-70 years in good health. Both conserved end residues are part of each CDR3.

V	J	CDR3
TRBV10-3	TRBJ2-7	CAISTGTYEQYF
TRBV5-1	TRBJ2-2	CASSLHPGTGVPGELFF
TRBV6-1	TRBJ2-7	CASSRTSGGSPYEQYF
TRBV19	TRBJ2-3	CASSLVVGMADTQYF
TRBV12-3/TRBV12-4	TRBJ1-3	CASRGAAGNTIYF
TRBV15	TRBJ2-7	CATSRLPRSYEQYF
TRBV19	TRBJ2-3	CASSIGFRGASRTDTQYF
TRBV4-1	TRBJ2-5	CASSQRGRETQYF
TRBV9	TRBJ1-3	CASSHGTGSGNTIYF
TRBV7-9	TRBJ2-3	CASSLALTGDTQYF
TRBV27	TRBJ1-5	CASRVGGKNNQPQHF
TRBV7-3	TRBJ2-1	CASSPLGTGYNEQFF
TRBV20-1	TRBJ2-7	CSASSGDRGFEQYF
TRBV12-3/TRBV12-4	TRBJ2-3	CASSTQGRSTDTQYF
TRBV19	TRBJ2-5	CASSIRGGSEVKTQYF
TRBV12-3/TRBV12-4	TRBJ1-2	CASSFIAGGGYTF
TRBV20-1	TRBJ1-1	CSARGHHIQGLNTEAFF
TRBV19	TRBJ2-2	CASSSRQGSRVRRGELFF
TRBV12-3/TRBV12-4	TRBJ2-1	CASSPKRGNYNEQFF
TRBV27	TRBJ2-5	CASSSGRGQGHWETQYF
TRBV6-1	TRBJ1-1	CAAGTAAEAFF
TRBV3-1	TRBJ1-1	CASSQDHRGFRAFF
TRBV6-1	TRBJ1-2	CASTSLGGAYGYTF
TRBV7-2	TRBJ2-5	CASSLVGLAETQYF
TRBV6-1	TRBJ1-2	CASRTTNTPYGYTF
TRBV6-5	TRBJ2-3	CASSFSLTSVAGTDTQYF
TRBV13	TRBJ2-7	CASSRQGTSGMGSYEQYF
TRBV7-9	TRBJ2-7	CASRSDRDEQYF
TRBV20-1	TRBJ2-4	CSAREAGGNIQYF
TRBV11-3	TRBJ2-1	CASSAGTSRVSEQFF
TRBV7-2	TRBJ2-2	CASSSSGVNTGELFF
TRBV11-2	TRBJ2-2	CASRTPRQGSAGELFF
TRBV6-6	TRBJ1-1	CASVGGGSTEAFF
TRBV11-1	TRBJ2-7	CASSLGYSSEQYF
TRBV16	TRBJ2-5	CASSQLLRETQYF
TRBV12-3/TRBV12-4	TRBJ2-7	CASRLDSYEQYF
TRBV7-8	TRBJ2-3	CASSPRGGSTDTQYF
TRBV20-1	TRBJ2-2	CSARDISLSWAGELFF
TRBV9	TRBJ2-1	CASSVDGQGNGNEQFF
TRBV15	TRBJ2-1	CATSRPLAGVSYNEQFF
TRBV20-1	TRBJ1-5	CSALIGSNQPQHF
TRBV20-1	TRBJ2-5	CSARDSSTGNIQTQYF
TRBV6-2/TRBV6-3	TRBJ2-1	CASGTEIYNEQFF
TRBV20-1	TRBJ2-2	CSASWRGMTGELFF
TRBV20-1	TRBJ2-7	CSAAAGASSYEQYF
TRBV6-1	TRBJ2-3	CASSEDRVVPHTDTQYF
TRBV5-1	TRBJ2-3	CASSLSGGLSPDTQYF
TRBV18	TRBJ2-7	CASSPLRGSSYEQYF
TRBV20-1	TRBJ2-1	CSARELAGGAGEQFF
TRBV7-2	TRBJ2-1	CASSFRRGSSYNEQFF
TRBV20-1	TRBJ1-1	CSANSQGNTEAFF